The 21 T cell receptor beta chains presented below share a single source sample, sequenced in a study of chemoradiotherapy in HPV16-positive cancers. The data were produced by immunoSEQ multiplex PCR, yet TCRdb's version contains in-frame clones alone and is incomplete. The table includes under 15,000 clones, around 85% detected once. Material: blood, obtained from a patient who underwent chemoradiotherapy. These receptors were obtained from a human donor with HPV-associated anogenital cancer.

On this clone itself: Germline and junction disagree at one end, which may indicate a read error. This chain connects TRBV4-1 to TRBJ2-1, with 12 bases identical to TRBD2. The CDR3 runs to 15 residues. The V gene's germline CDR1 is MGHRA and CDR2 YSYEKL. The CDR3 region has the DNA TGCGCCAGCAGCCCTAGCGGGGGGGCCTACGATGAGCAGTTCTTC. Translation gives CASSPSGGAYDEQFF.

This chain joins TRBV19 and TRBJ2-1; no reliable D call. The CDR3 contains 13 residues. V was trimmed by 7 bases and J by 6 bases, leaving 13 bases between them. Germline CDR1 LNHDA, CDR2 SQIVND (reference sequence). CDR3 sequence: CASTSRLFNEQFF. The DNA of the CDR3 is TGTGCCAGTACCTCGCGCCTTTTCAATGAGCAGTTCTTC.

A few counts support this clone. The chain recombines TRBV2 with TRBJ2-5; D unclear. The V gene's germline CDR1 is SNHLY and CDR2 FYNNEI. Trimming pared 2 bases from V and 5 bases from J, leaving 3 bases between. CDR3 length: 11 amino acids. The CDR3 DNA reads TGTGCCAGCAGTGAACATGAGACCCAGTACTTC. It yields the protein CASSEHETQYF.

The chain combines TRBV18 with TRBJ1-1; 9 bases line up with TRBD1. This CDR3 region has 15 residues. After removal of 3 bases from V and 2 bases from J, the junction contained 4 bases not matched to a gene. Germline CDR1 is KGHSH and CDR2 is LQKENI. The chain's CDR3 is CASSPRDRANTEAFF. CDR3 DNA: TGTGCCAGCTCACCCCGGGACAGGGCTAACACTGAAGCTTTCTTT. Full variable domain (remainder filled in from reference TRBV18 and TRBJ1-1): NAGVMQNPRHLVRRRGQEARLRCSPMKGHSHVYWYRQLPEEGLKFMVYLQKENIIDESGMPKERFSAEFPKEGPSILRIQQVVRGDSAAYFCASSPRDRANTEAFFGQGTRLTVV.

V usage is TRBV4-2 and J usage is TRBJ2-5, with D unresolved. V was pared by 2 bases and J by 0 bases, with 7 bases between. Germline V gene data show CDR1 as LGHNA and CDR2 as YNFKEQ. CDR3 length: 14 amino acids. The CDR3 reads CASSQSEYQETQYF. DNA of the CDR3: TGTGCCAGCAGCCAATCTGAATACCAAGAGACCCAGTACTTC.

The chain carries TRBV6-5 and TRBJ1-1, with 7 bases fitting TRBD1. The length of the CDR3 is 15 residues. CDR1 is MNHEY, CDR2 SVGAGI, per germline. V was clipped by 4 bases and J by 0 bases; unmatched bases: 5. The CDR3: CASSFDGTVNTEAFF. Written as DNA, the CDR3 is TGTGCCAGCAGTTTCGACGGGACAGTGAACACTGAAGCTTTCTTT.

Here the CDR3 reads CASSLRGGTGGFSNQPQHF. The CDR3 nucleotides read TGTGCCAGCAGTTTACGGGGTGGGACAGGGGGTTTTAGCAATCAGCCCCAGCATTTT. The chain links TRBV27 to TRBJ1-5; 11 nucleotides agree with TRBD1. CDR3 size: 19 residues. CDR1 MNHEY and CDR2 SMNVEV come from the germline V gene (reference sequence). The ends lost 2 bases at V and 0 bases at J; junction bases unmatched: 9.

The chain combines TRBV11-2 with TRBJ1-2, with TRBD1 matching over 8 bases. The V and J ends lost 5 bases and 12 bases, in that order; junction bases with no gene match: 8. This CDR3 spans 12 amino acids. CDR1 is SGHAT and CDR2 is FQNNGV in the germline V gene. The CDR3 spells CASSADRVSHTF. As DNA, the CDR3 is TGTGCCAGCAGCGCGGACAGGGTATCCCACACCTTC.

The chain joins TRBV2 to TRBJ1-5; 8 nucleotides match TRBD1. CDR1 is SNHLY and CDR2 is FYNNEI in the germline V gene. Trimming removed 3 bases from V and 6 bases from J; junction bases left unmatched: 10. CDR3 length: 16 residues. The CDR3 bases are TGTGCCAGCAGTGAGAAGGTCAGGGGGCATGGTCAGCCCCAGCATTTT. Amino acids: CASSEKVRGHGQPQHF.

V is TRBV6-5 and J is TRBJ2-3; unclear D gene. CDR1 MNHEY and CDR2 SVGAGI come from the germline V gene. The V end lost 5 bases, the J end lost 0 bases, and 9 bases lay between the germline ends. The CDR3 extends over 14 amino acids. In DNA, the CDR3 is TGTGCCAGCAGTGAACAAATTAGCACAGATACGCAGTATTTT. Translated, it gives CASSEQISTDTQYF.

The chain is built from TRBV5-8 and TRBJ1-2, with D maybe TRBD1 (5 bases). Trimming took off 4 bases at V and 8 bases at J, with 15 bases between the two ends. The CDR3 totals 13 residues. Germline V gene lookup returns CDR1 SGHTS and CDR2 YDEGEE. As DNA, the CDR3 is TGTGCCAGCAGCGACCAAGGGCGGGACGGCTACACCTTC. Its protein is CASSDQGRDGYTF. Looking up the rest from reference TRBV5-8 and TRBJ1-2 gives the full variable domain: EAGVTQSPTHLIKTRGQQATLRCSPISGHTSVYWYQQALGLGLQFLLWYDEGEERNRGNFPPRFSGRQFPNYSSELNVNALELEDSALYLCASSDQGRDGYTFGSGTRLTVV.

This chain links TRBV25-1 with TRBJ1-4; the D gene is possibly TRBD1 (6 bases). Trimming took off 2 bases at V and 5 bases at J, with 12 bases between the two ends. CDR1 is MGHDK and CDR2 is SYGVNS in the germline V gene. CDR3 length: 15 residues. CDR3 nucleotide sequence: TGTGCCAGCAGTGAACCCGGACAGTTAAATGAAAAACTGTTTTTT. It is translated as CASSEPGQLNEKLFF.

This chain uses TRBV7-5 with TRBJ2-5; TRBD2 is the table's D call, not checked against the DNA. TRBV7-5 is a recognized pseudogene. The CDR3 has 15 residues. CDR3 sequence: CARSGPGLARETQYF. CDR3 in DNA: TGTGCCAGAAGCGGGCCGGGACTAGCTAGGGAGACCCAGTACTTC.

The genes are TRBV4-3 and TRBJ2-7; tentative D call: TRBD2 (6 bases). Trimming removed 0 bases from V and 2 bases from J, with 23 bases in between. This CDR3 has 19 amino acids. CDR1 is LGHNA, CDR2 YSLEER, per germline. The DNA for the CDR3 is TGCGCCAGCAGCCAAGAAGGCGGGAAGCCCTTGATTGGCGCCTACGAGCAGTACTTC. Translating it yields CASSQEGGKPLIGAYEQYF.

The rearrangement uses TRBV11-2 and TRBJ1-2; D gene uncertain. V lost 4 bases and J lost 0, with 18 bases in between. The CDR3 totals 17 residues. Germline lookup yields CDR1 SGHAT and CDR2 FQNNGV. The CDR3 protein is CASSSIMDGKANYGYTF. CDR3 DNA sequence: TGTGCCAGCAGCTCGATTATGGACGGTAAAGCTAACTATGGCTACACCTTC.

This clone has just a few counts. The V call is TRBV6-6, the J call TRBJ2-1; the D is unclear. CDR1 MNHNY and CDR2 SVGAGI come from the germline V gene (reference sequence). V dropped 7 bases and J dropped 1 base, with 11 bases sitting between them. The CDR3 spans 14 residues. In nucleotides, the CDR3 is TGTGCCAGCATCAACCAGTATTCCTACAATGAGCAGTTCTTC. It is translated as CASINQYSYNEQFF.

This chain joins TRBV7-3 and TRBJ1-1; weak D call: TRBD1 (5 bases). Per the germline V gene, CDR1 is SGHTA and CDR2 is FQGTGA. There are 13 residues in the CDR3. Deletions cut 2 bases from V and 5 bases from J, with 9 bases between. The chain's CDR3 is CASSLLGETEAFF. The CDR3 DNA sequence: TGTGCCAGCAGCTTACTGGGGGAAACTGAAGCTTTCTTT.

This clone was observed a single time. This chain connects TRBV9 to TRBJ2-5; TRBD2 matches 8 bases. Trimming at V came to 2 bases and at J to 3 bases, leaving 3 bases not matched to a gene. Germline V gene lookup returns CDR1 SGDLS and CDR2 YYNGEE. The CDR3 has 14 residues. For the CDR3, the DNA is TGTGCCAGCAGCGTTTTCGGGGGGGAAGAGACCCAGTACTTC. Residues: CASSVFGGEETQYF.

This clone showed up just once. V usage is TRBV30 and J usage is TRBJ1-2; possibly TRBD1 for D (6 bases). The CDR3 contains 13 residues. V shed 3 bases and J shed 4 bases, with 12 bases lying between them. CDR1 is GTSNPN and CDR2 is SVGIG in the germline V gene (reference sequence). CDR3 bases: TGTGCCTGGAGACAGGCGGGGGCCTATGGCTACACCTTC. Translating it yields CAWRQAGAYGYTF.

This chain uses TRBV11-1 with TRBJ2-3, with a tentative D call TRBD2 (5 bases). CDR1 and CDR2 from the germline V gene are SGHAT and FQDESV (reference sequence). Trimming removed 2 bases from V and 0 bases from J, with 15 bases in between. The CDR3 runs to 17 residues. The CDR3, as DNA: TGTGCCAGCAGCTTAAGTGAGGGTTTTACTAGCACAGATACGCAGTATTTT. It yields the protein CASSLSEGFTSTDTQYF.

J is TRBJ1-4 and V is TRBV5-8; 9 bases line up with TRBD1. The CDR3 is 14 amino acids. After removal of 4 bases from V and 6 bases from J, the junction contained 4 bases not matched to a gene. Germline V gene lookup returns CDR1 SGHTS and CDR2 YDEGEE. CDR3: CASSGGQGHEKLFF. CDR3 nucleotide sequence: TGTGCCAGCAGCGGGGGACAGGGTCATGAAAAACTGTTTTTT.